Below are 19 T cell receptor beta chains sequenced from a single sample in a study of blood T cells in healthy people across ages. The authors ran a second PCR of about 6 to 11 cycles using a sample-barcoded 5' primer and a J-beta primer mix. TCRdb passed the 5' RACE reads through MiXCR, listing each CDR3 protein once. The sample records hundreds of thousands of distinct CDR3 sequences, 52% being singletons. Input material: blood. These receptors all stem from a woman of 80 years or more in good health.

This clonotype was counted many times. The chain employs TRBV7-9 and TRBJ2-4; the D gene is possibly TRBD2 (5 bases). The CDR3 sequence is 14 residues long. The germline CDR1 and CDR2 sequences are SEHNR and FQNEAQ (reference sequence). Between the trimmed V and J ends, which lost 6 bases and 8 bases, there was a span of 17 bases. The CDR3 loop reads CASSRTAARDIQYF. The DNA of the CDR3 is TGTGCCAGCAGTCGTACAGCGGCCCGGGACATTCAGTACTTC.

This clonotype was counted only a few times. The V and J genes are TRBV6-1 and TRBJ1-2, with D maybe TRBD1 (5 bases). V was trimmed by 9 bases and J by 4 bases, leaving 18 bases between them. CDR1 and CDR2 (germline): MNHNS, SASEGT. This CDR3 has 14 amino acids. CDR3 sequence reads: CASRTGALGYGYTF. The CDR3 bases are TGTGCCAGTAGAACAGGAGCGCTTGGCTATGGCTACACCTTC.

This chain uses TRBV20-1 with TRBJ2-3; possible D gene TRBD2, 6 bases. CDR1 is DFQATT and CDR2 is SNEGSKA in the germline V gene (reference sequence). V dropped 0 bases and J dropped 2 bases, with 12 bases sitting between them. This CDR3 region has 15 residues. CDR3 protein: CSARDSGDFTDTQYF. Here the CDR3 DNA reads TGCAGTGCTAGAGATTCGGGGGACTTCACAGATACGCAGTATTTT.

The chain couples TRBV20-1 to TRBJ2-1; D possibly corresponds to TRBD2 (5 bases). The V end lost 3 bases, the J end lost 4 bases, and 16 bases lay between the germline ends. Germline V gives CDR1 DFQATT, CDR2 SNEGSKA (reference sequence). This CDR3 region has 15 residues. CDR3: CSARRGSNGYNEQFF. The CDR3 DNA reads as TGCAGTGCTAGGAGAGGGTCTAACGGGTACAATGAGCAGTTCTTC.

This clonotype was picked up many times. This chain connects TRBV2 to TRBJ2-5; D ambiguous. This CDR3 spans 14 amino acids. Trimming pared 7 bases from V and 5 bases from J, leaving 17 bases between. Germline V gene lookup returns CDR1 SNHLY and CDR2 FYNNEI. Here the CDR3 DNA reads TGTGCCAGCACTTTACAGCCGGGCAGTGAGACCCAGTACTTC. It translates to CASTLQPGSETQYF.

This sequence joins TRBV27 and TRBJ1-5; 10 bases match TRBD1. Germline CDR1 and CDR2: MNHEY and SMNVEV (reference sequence). Trimming at V came to 7 bases and at J to 6 bases, leaving 6 bases not matched to a gene. This CDR3 contains 14 residues. This CDR3 reads CASKGTGDAQPQHF. As DNA, the CDR3 is TGTGCCAGCAAGGGGACAGGGGACGCTCAGCCCCAGCATTTT.

The chain employs TRBV28 and TRBJ2-7, with D perhaps matching TRBD2 (7 bases). Trimming took 6 bases from V and 7 from J, leaving 19 bases between them. The CDR3 covers 14 residues. Germline V gene lookup returns CDR1 MDHEN and CDR2 SYDVKM. The CDR3, as DNA: TGTGCCAGCAGGGGGGGGGGGCCCTACAATGAGCAGTACTTC. Its protein is CASRGGGPYNEQYF.

The chain carries TRBV6-5 and TRBJ2-3, with D uncertain. V was trimmed by 2 bases and J by 5 bases, leaving 11 bases between them. The V gene's germline CDR1 is MNHEY and CDR2 SVGAGI. This CDR3 has 14 residues. The CDR3 coding sequence is TGTGCCAGCAGTTACAACAGAAGGATAGATACGCAGTATTTT. It yields the protein CASSYNRRIDTQYF.

In its sample, this clonotype was seen many times. A much more abundant neighbour one base away suggests this may be a read error. V gene TRBV6-1 combines with J gene TRBJ2-3; the match to TRBD2 covers 8 bases. Trimming took 5 bases from V and 2 from J; bases not matched to a gene: 15. The CDR3 length is 18 residues. Germline CDR1 and CDR2: MNHNS and SASEGT. The chain's CDR3 is CASSPHQSGRGATDTQYF. CDR3 sequence (DNA): TGTGCCAGCAGTCCCCATCAAAGCGGGCGGGGGGCCACAGATACGCAGTATTTT.

This clonotype turned up a few times. This sequence joins TRBV12-3 or TRBV12-4 and TRBJ2-3; no firm D call. V was clipped by 5 bases and J by 2 bases, with 11 bases between them. The CDR3 has 14 amino acids. CDR3 nucleotides: TGTGCCAGCAGTGTGAGGTCCTACACAGATACGCAGTATTTT. Its translation: CASSVRSYTDTQYF.

The chain employs TRBV12-3 or TRBV12-4 and TRBJ2-3, with 12 bases identical to TRBD2. The V gene end was trimmed by 3 bases and the J gene end by 11 bases; junction bases not matched to a gene: 15. The CDR3 runs 17 residues. The CDR3 protein is CASSFGLAGGTGDVQYF. The CDR3 region has the DNA TGTGCCAGCAGTTTCGGTCTAGCGGGAGGGACCGGAGATGTGCAGTATTTT.

This chain connects TRBV6-6 to TRBJ1-5; D uncertain. This CDR3 spans 15 amino acids. Germline V gives CDR1 MNHNY, CDR2 SVGAGI (reference sequence). Trimming removed 4 bases at V and 3 bases at J, with 13 bases between. CDR3 coding DNA: TGTGCCAGCAGTTGGACGGCCGATATCAATCAGCCCCAGCATTTT. Translation: CASSWTADINQPQHF.

This rearrangement joins TRBV7-2 to TRBJ1-5; the D gene is possibly TRBD1 (6 bases). Between the trimmed V and J ends, which lost 5 bases and 6 bases, there was a span of 14 bases. Germline-derived CDR1 and CDR2 are SGHTA and FQGNSA. The CDR3 has 14 amino acids. The CDR3 loop is CASSQNQGLQPQHF. DNA for the CDR3: TGTGCCAGCAGCCAAAACCAGGGGCTTCAGCCCCAGCATTTT.

This clonotype has just one count. A much larger clone lies a single base off, so this may be a read error. The rearrangement joins TRBV6-6 to TRBJ2-2; D perhaps matches TRBD2 (7 bases). CDR1 is MNHNY and CDR2 is SVGAGI in the germline V gene (reference sequence). Trimming removed 1 base at V and 6 bases at J, with 15 bases between. This CDR3 region has 16 residues. This chain's CDR3 is CASSYFGGLTAGELFF. For the CDR3, the DNA is TGTGCCAGCAGTTACTTCGGGGGGCTAACCGCCGGGGAGCTGTTTTTT.

The chain carries TRBV7-9 and TRBJ2-7; TRBD1 matches 7 bases. The CDR3 sequence is 15 residues long. The trim removed 4 bases at V and 7 bases at J, leaving 13 bases unmatched. CDR1 and CDR2 from the germline V gene are SEHNR and FQNEAQ (reference sequence). The CDR3 sequence is CASSSKAQGIGEQYF. As DNA, the CDR3 is TGTGCCAGCAGCTCCAAGGCACAGGGGATTGGGGAGCAGTACTTC.

This clonotype came up many times. The chain employs TRBV12-5 and TRBJ2-1; a possible D gene is TRBD1 (5 bases). This CDR3 spans 14 amino acids. Germline CDR1 and CDR2: LGHNT and FRNRAP. V lost 3 bases and J lost 2, with 8 bases in between. The CDR3 here is CASGFETAYNEQFF. The CDR3 DNA sequence: TGTGCTAGTGGTTTTGAGACAGCCTACAATGAGCAGTTCTTC.

In its sample, this clonotype was seen many times. As DNA, the CDR3 is TGTGCCAGCAGTTTAAGACCTACCAATGAGCAGTTCTTC. Its protein is CASSLRPTNEQFF. The J gene is TRBJ2-1, the V gene TRBV12-3 or TRBV12-4; D is unclear. The CDR3 sequence is 13 residues long. Trimming pared 2 bases from V and 6 bases from J, leaving 8 bases between.

This clonotype was observed many times. V usage is TRBV29-1 and J usage is TRBJ1-1; D unclear. The CDR3 extends over 10 amino acids. V lost 7 bases and J lost 1, with 4 bases in between. Germline V gives CDR1 SQVTM, CDR2 ANQGSEA. The CDR3 here is CSARNTEAFF. The CDR3 DNA sequence: TGCAGCGCGAGGAACACTGAAGCTTTCTTT.

This clonotype was detected many times. The CDR3 DNA reads as TGTGCCACGTCTGGCGGGAGGGACTACAATGAGCAGTTCTTC. Protein: CATSGGRDYNEQFF. This sequence joins TRBV10-3 and TRBJ2-1, with TRBD2 identical over 9 bases. The V and J ends lost 10 bases and 3 bases, in that order; junction bases with no gene match: 7. The CDR3 is 14 amino acids. Germline-derived CDR1 and CDR2 are ENHRY and SYGVKD.